This T cell receptor beta chain derives from a study of T-cell reconstitution after alpha-beta-depleted transplantation in children. This clonotype has ten or more counts. The V end lost 5 bases, the J end lost 8 bases, and 15 bases lay between the germline ends. The CDR3 contains 13 residues. Unique molecular identifiers featured in how the TCRbeta library was prepared. TCRdb ran MiXCR on the PCR reads and lists one entry per CDR3 protein. The table has approximately 640,000 distinct CDR3 sequences, 16% seen once. The TCR originated in a human donor who donated a stem cell graft to a child with acute myeloid leukemia. This sample comprised PBMCs from the stem cell graft donor, obtained from the stem cell graft. The V call is TRBV12-3 or TRBV12-4, the J call TRBJ1-2; perhaps TRBD1 as D (5 bases). DNA of the CDR3: TGTGCCAGCAGTCTAGGCGGGGCAGGCGGCTACACCTTC. This encodes CASSLGGAGGYTF.